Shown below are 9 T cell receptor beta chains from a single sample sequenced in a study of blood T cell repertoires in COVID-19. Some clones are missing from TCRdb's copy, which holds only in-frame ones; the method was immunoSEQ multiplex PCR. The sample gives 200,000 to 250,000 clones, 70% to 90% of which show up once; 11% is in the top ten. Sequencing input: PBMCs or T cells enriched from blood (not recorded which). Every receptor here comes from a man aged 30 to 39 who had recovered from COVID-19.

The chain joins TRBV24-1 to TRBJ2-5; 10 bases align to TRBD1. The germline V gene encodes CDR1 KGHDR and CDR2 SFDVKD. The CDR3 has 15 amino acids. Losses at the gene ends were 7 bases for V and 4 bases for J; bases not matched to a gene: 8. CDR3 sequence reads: CATRGAGTGAETQYF. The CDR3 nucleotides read TGTGCCACCAGGGGGGCGGGGACAGGGGCAGAGACCCAGTACTTC.

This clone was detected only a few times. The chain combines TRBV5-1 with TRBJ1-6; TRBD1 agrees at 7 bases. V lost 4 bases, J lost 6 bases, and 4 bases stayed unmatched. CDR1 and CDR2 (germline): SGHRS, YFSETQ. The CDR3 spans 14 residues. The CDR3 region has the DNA TGCGCCAGCAGCACGGGACAGTCTAATTCACCCCTCCACTTT. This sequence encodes CASSTGQSNSPLHF.

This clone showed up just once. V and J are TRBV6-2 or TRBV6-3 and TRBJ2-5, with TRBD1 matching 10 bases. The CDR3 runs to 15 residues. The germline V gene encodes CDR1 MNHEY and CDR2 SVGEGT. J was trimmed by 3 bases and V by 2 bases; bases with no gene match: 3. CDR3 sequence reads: CASSYLGTGEETQYF. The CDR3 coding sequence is TGTGCCAGCAGTTACCTAGGGACAGGGGAAGAGACCCAGTACTTC.

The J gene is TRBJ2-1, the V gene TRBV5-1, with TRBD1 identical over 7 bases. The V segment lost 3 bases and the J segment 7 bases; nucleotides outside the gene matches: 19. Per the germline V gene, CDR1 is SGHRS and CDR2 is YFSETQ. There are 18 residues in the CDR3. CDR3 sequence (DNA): TGCGCCAGCAGCTGGAATAGACAGGGAAGAGACGTTCGTAATGAGCAGTTCTTC. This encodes CASSWNRQGRDVRNEQFF.

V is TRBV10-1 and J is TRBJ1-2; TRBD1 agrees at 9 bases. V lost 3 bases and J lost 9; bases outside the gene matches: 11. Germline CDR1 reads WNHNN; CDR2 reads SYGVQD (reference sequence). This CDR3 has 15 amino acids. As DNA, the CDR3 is TGCGCCAGCAGTGAATCGACCGGGACAGGGTATCGCTACACCTTC. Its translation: CASSESTGTGYRYTF.

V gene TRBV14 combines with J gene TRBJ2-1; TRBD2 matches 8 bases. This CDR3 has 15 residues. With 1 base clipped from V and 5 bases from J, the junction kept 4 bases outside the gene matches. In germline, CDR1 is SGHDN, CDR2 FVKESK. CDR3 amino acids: CASSQVSGRNNEQFF. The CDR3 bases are TGTGCCAGCAGCCAAGTGAGCGGGAGAAACAATGAGCAGTTCTTC. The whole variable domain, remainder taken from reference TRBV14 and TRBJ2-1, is EAGVTQFPSHSVIEKGQTVTLRCDPISGHDNLYWYRRVMGKEIKFLLHFVKESKQDESGMPNNRFLAERTGGTYSTLKVQPAELEDSGVYFCASSQVSGRNNEQFFGPGTRLTVL.

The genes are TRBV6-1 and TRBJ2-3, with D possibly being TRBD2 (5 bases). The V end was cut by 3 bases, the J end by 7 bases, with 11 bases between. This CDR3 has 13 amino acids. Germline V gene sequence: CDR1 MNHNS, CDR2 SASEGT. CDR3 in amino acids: CASSEGKRYTQYF. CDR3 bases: TGTGCCAGCAGTGAGGGAAAGCGGTATACGCAGTATTTT.

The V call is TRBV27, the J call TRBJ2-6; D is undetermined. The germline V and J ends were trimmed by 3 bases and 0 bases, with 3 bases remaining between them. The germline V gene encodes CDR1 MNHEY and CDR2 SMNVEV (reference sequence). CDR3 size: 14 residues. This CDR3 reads CASSFSSGANVLTF. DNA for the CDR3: TGTGCCAGCAGTTTCAGCTCTGGGGCCAACGTCCTGACTTTC.

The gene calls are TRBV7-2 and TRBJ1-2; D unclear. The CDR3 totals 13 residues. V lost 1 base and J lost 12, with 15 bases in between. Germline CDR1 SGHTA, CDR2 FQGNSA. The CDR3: CASSLDRGRHHTF. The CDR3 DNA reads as TGTGCCAGCAGCTTAGATAGAGGGCGCCATCACACCTTC.